Below are 5 T cell receptor beta chains sequenced from a single sample in a study of beta chain features in type 1 diabetes (dated by TCRdb to about 2018). Beyond this particular receptor, the publication reports: Type 1 diabetes patients showed a moderate but significant shortening of TCRB CDR3 length in all four CD4+ subsets.

The protocol used for the library was the immunoSEQ multiplex PCR assay. The High Capacity cDNA Reverse Transcription Kit was used to reverse transcribe all of the isolated RNA, meaning that expressed TCRB transcripts were what got sequenced. TCRdb took over this immuneACCESS table, retaining in-frame rearrangements with V and J assigned. Such tables are incomplete; in checked studies, under half of the missing clones stem from an unresolved V gene, and the remainder is unexplained. The sample table records 640,000 or so clones; around an eighth of these occur just once. The ten top clones hold approximately 0.021% of the sample. Their specific antigens are unknown. Sequenced material: naive CD4+ T cells from blood. Reading the label with the study, this specimen's cell subset or site is: true naive CD4+ T cells. These receptors came from a man between 18 and 29 years old with type 1 diabetes.

This clone was detected a few times. The chain recombines TRBV6-5 with TRBJ2-2, with D unresolved. V was cut by 2 bases and J by 8 bases, with 9 bases left in between. This CDR3 comprises 13 residues. Germline CDR1 reads MNHEY; CDR2 reads SVGAGI. The CDR3 DNA reads TGTGCCAGCAGTTACACCCTGCGAGGGGAGCTGTTTTTT. It is translated as CASSYTLRGELFF.

This clone was seen more than once but under ten times. The rearrangement uses TRBV6-1 and TRBJ1-6; D not certain. CDR3 size: 13 residues. The V end was cut by 5 bases, the J end by 7 bases, with 9 bases between. CDR1 and CDR2 (germline): MNHNS, SASEGT. The CDR3 DNA sequence: TGTGCCAGCAGTTCCGGCCCGAATTCACCCCTCCACTTT. It encodes CASSSGPNSPLHF.

This clone appeared a few times. V and J are TRBV7-8 and TRBJ1-6; TRBD1 matches at 7 bases. This CDR3 spans 17 amino acids. V shed 3 bases and J 0 bases; nucleotides not matched to a gene: 5. Germline V gene sequence: CDR1 SGHVS, CDR2 FQNEAQ. This CDR3 is CASSFSTGASYNSPLHF. The CDR3 nucleotides read TGTGCCAGCAGCTTCTCCACAGGGGCCTCCTATAATTCACCCCTCCACTTT. Based on the CDR3 plus reference TRBV7-8 and TRBJ1-6, the full variable domain is GAGVSQSPRYKVAKRGQDVALRCDPISGHVSLFWYQQALGQGPEFLTYFQNEAQLDKSGLPSDRFFAERPEGSVSTLKIQRTQQEDSAVYLCASSFSTGASYNSPLHFGNGTRLTVT.

A remark on this clone: Other DNA sequences in this specimen translate into the identical CDR3. CDR3 region: CAWSVLGQETQYF. The CDR3 DNA follows: TGTGCCTGGAGTGTTCTGGGGCAAGAGACCCAGTACTTC. The chain couples TRBV30 to TRBJ2-5; D is ambiguous. Germline CDR1 reads GTSNPN; CDR2 reads SVGIG (reference sequence). V shed 0 bases and J shed 2 bases, with 7 bases lying between them. This CDR3 comprises 13 residues.

The CDR3 DNA reads as TGTGCCAGCAGCCCGGTCGACAGGGACGACTACACCTTC. Its protein product is CASSPVDRDDYTF. J is TRBJ1-2 and V is TRBV5-4; TRBD1 aligns across 7 bases. V shed 4 bases and J 10 bases; nucleotides not matched to a gene: 10. The CDR3 is made up of 13 amino acids. The germline V gene has CDR1 SGHNT and CDR2 YYREEE (reference sequence).